These 29 T cell receptor beta chains originate from one sample sequenced in a study of identifying expanded T cells in peripheral blood. Only in-frame clones appear in the TCRdb table, and some are missing; sequencing was by immunoSEQ multiplex PCR. The data contain some 78,000 clones, roughly 84% of them singletons. Sequencing input: blood. These receptor sequences come from a person aged 18 to 75 in good health.

This rearrangement joins TRBV29-1 to TRBJ1-1; D gene uncertain. V gave up 7 bases and J gave up 1 base, with 19 bases separating them. Germline V gene lookup returns CDR1 SQVTM and CDR2 ANQGSEA. The CDR3 runs 15 residues. The CDR3 DNA is TGCAGCGGCGCCGCAGGTTATCAAGGGAACACTGAAGCTTTCTTT. This gives the protein CSGAAGYQGNTEAFF.

The chain recombines TRBV30 with TRBJ2-1; the match to TRBD2 covers 8 bases. The CDR3 is 14 residues long. Germline CDR1 is GTSNPN and CDR2 is SVGIG (reference sequence). V was clipped by 1 base and J by 7 bases; unmatched bases: 6. The CDR3: CAWSGLAIENEQFF. CDR3 sequence (DNA): TGTGCCTGGAGTGGACTAGCGATAGAGAATGAGCAGTTCTTC.

The chain links TRBV6-1 to TRBJ2-7, with D possibly called TRBD1 or TRBD2 (6 bases each). The CDR3 extends over 11 amino acids. V dropped 6 bases and J dropped 5 bases, with 8 bases sitting between them. Looked up from germline, CDR1 is MNHNS and CDR2 is SASEGT. CDR3 sequence reads: CASRRGDEQYF. In DNA, the CDR3 is TGTGCCAGCAGGAGGGGGGACGAGCAGTACTTC.

This clone turned up a few times. The chain joins TRBV29-1 to TRBJ1-1, with a tentative D call TRBD1 (5 bases). The CDR3 spans 13 residues. V lost 4 bases and J lost 3, with 12 bases in between. Germline V CDR1 and CDR2: SQVTM, ANQGSEA. The CDR3 nucleotides are TGCAGCGTTGGGGGGGGTCGAGACACTGAAGCTTTCTTT. Residues: CSVGGGRDTEAFF.

This chain uses TRBV4-2 with TRBJ2-7; D is tentatively TRBD1 or TRBD2 (5 bases each). Germline CDR1 LGHNA, CDR2 YNFKEQ. The V gene lost 1 base and the J gene lost 3 bases, with 13 bases spanning the gap. The CDR3 runs 15 residues. The CDR3 nucleotides are TGTGCCAGCAGCCAAGGCGAGGGGCGAGGCTACGAGCAGTACTTC. It codes for CASSQGEGRGYEQYF.

The chain links TRBV5-1 to TRBJ2-2, with D perhaps given as TRBD1 or TRBD2 (5 bases each). In germline, CDR1 is SGHRS, CDR2 YFSETQ. This CDR3 region has 14 residues. V was shortened by 2 bases and J by 4 bases, with 9 bases between the two germline ends. CDR3 region: CASSFPGRTGELFF. The CDR3 DNA reads as TGCGCCAGCAGCTTTCCGGGACGCACCGGGGAGCTGTTTTTT.

The chain is built from TRBV5-1 and TRBJ2-1; 9 bases map to TRBD1. Germline CDR1 is SGHRS and CDR2 is YFSETQ. The ends lost 2 bases at V and 9 bases at J; junction bases unmatched: 9. This CDR3 region has 15 residues. The CDR3 here is CASSFGDRDSGEQFF. The CDR3 region has the DNA TGCGCCAGCAGCTTCGGGGACAGGGATAGTGGTGAGCAGTTCTTC.

CDR3: CASSPRDPGGGTEAFF. The CDR3 DNA sequence: TGTGCCAGCTCACCGCGGGACCCCGGAGGTGGCACTGAAGCTTTCTTT. J is TRBJ1-1 and V is TRBV18; perhaps TRBD1 as D (5 bases). CDR1 and CDR2 from the germline V gene are KGHSH and LQKENI. Between the trimmed V and J ends, which lost 3 bases and 4 bases, there was a span of 18 bases. This CDR3 has 16 residues.

V usage is TRBV6-1 and J usage is TRBJ2-7; 8 nucleotides line up with TRBD2. The CDR3 runs 15 residues. With V trimmed by 1 base and J by 6 bases, 8 bases remained unmatched. The V gene's germline CDR1 is MNHNS and CDR2 SASEGT. In nucleotides, the CDR3 is TGTGCCAGCAGTGAAGAACCGGGACTAGTAGCCGAGCAGTACTTC. Translation gives CASSEEPGLVAEQYF.

The V and J genes are TRBV6-5 and TRBJ2-7; 8 bases are shared with TRBD2. V lost 2 bases to trimming and J lost 5 bases; unmatched junction nucleotides: 5. Germline CDR1 is MNHEY and CDR2 is SVGAGI. The CDR3 has 14 residues. The CDR3 spells CASSYGRGLDEQYF. CDR3 nucleotides: TGTGCCAGCAGTTACGGGCGGGGACTAGACGAGCAGTACTTC.

This clone appeared once. The chain has TRBV2 and TRBJ1-2; 9 bases fit TRBD1. The CDR3 totals 14 residues. Germline assignment: CDR1 SNHLY and CDR2 FYNNEI. With 7 bases clipped from V and 8 bases from J, the junction kept 11 bases outside the gene matches. The CDR3 nucleotides read TGTGCCAGCATTACAGGAGACAGGGGGTTAGGCTACACCTTC. This encodes CASITGDRGLGYTF.

The chain has TRBV11-2 and TRBJ2-5; 7 positions match TRBD2. V shed 1 base, J shed 1 base, and the junction held 15 bases outside the gene matches. Per germline, CDR1 SGHAT and CDR2 FQNNGV. The CDR3 sequence is 19 residues long. This CDR3 reads CASSLAYRPGRAPQETQYF. CDR3 DNA sequence: TGTGCCAGCAGCTTAGCCTATCGACCGGGGAGGGCCCCCCAAGAGACCCAGTACTTC.

This clone occurred many times. The rearrangement links TRBV7-2 to TRBJ2-1; 12 positions match TRBD2. The junction had 8 bases not matched to a gene; V was cut back by 4 bases and J by 10 bases. The CDR3 is made up of 15 amino acids. Germline lookup yields CDR1 SGHTA and CDR2 FQGNSA. CDR3 nucleotide sequence: TGTGCCAGCAGCTCCACGGGGCTAGCGGGAGGGGAGCAGTTCTTC. Encoded protein: CASSSTGLAGGEQFF.

The chain employs TRBV9 and TRBJ2-5; TRBD2 aligns across 9 bases. CDR3 length: 16 residues. V lost 3 bases, J lost 0 bases, and 6 bases stayed unmatched. CDR1 is SGDLS, CDR2 YYNGEE, per germline. In nucleotides, the CDR3 is TGTGCCAGCAGCGCCGCGAGACTAGCGGACCAAGAGACCCAGTACTTC. Translating gives CASSAARLADQETQYF.

V and J are TRBV21-1 and TRBJ2-1; TRBD2, the D gene given by the table, was not confirmed from the DNA. TRBV21-1 is a recognized pseudogene. CDR3 size: 16 residues. CDR3 sequence: CASSKYLADLTGQQFF. CDR3 bases: TGTGCCAGCAGCAAGTATCTAGCGGATCTCACGGGGCAACAGTTCTTC.

Only a few counts were recorded for this clone. The V and J genes are TRBV5-5 and TRBJ2-2, with D possibly matching TRBD1 (5 bases). V shed 5 bases and J shed 3 bases, with 8 bases lying between them. The CDR3 runs to 13 residues. Per the germline V gene, CDR1 is SGHKS and CDR2 is YYEKEE (reference sequence). The CDR3 loop is CASRQDHTGELFF. CDR3 bases: TGTGCCAGCAGACAGGACCACACCGGGGAGCTGTTTTTT.

The rearrangement joins TRBV11-3 to TRBJ2-3; TRBD2 matches 11 bases. The CDR3 sequence is 16 residues long. Germline CDR1 SGHNT, CDR2 YENEEA. With 4 bases clipped from V and 4 bases from J, the junction kept 7 bases outside the gene matches. CDR3 region: CASSSALAGGADTQYF. CDR3 nucleotides: TGTGCCAGCAGCTCAGCCCTAGCGGGAGGTGCAGATACGCAGTATTTT.

The chain links TRBV28 to TRBJ2-2, with TRBD1 as a possible D gene (5 bases). This CDR3 contains 15 residues. V shed 7 bases and J shed 7 bases, with 19 bases lying between them. Looked up from germline, CDR1 is MDHEN and CDR2 is SYDVKM. The chain's CDR3 is CASIPSGVGDGELFF. DNA for the CDR3: TGTGCCAGCATACCAAGTGGGGTAGGGGACGGGGAGCTGTTTTTT.

J is TRBJ2-7 and V is TRBV28, with D possibly matching TRBD1 (5 bases). Between the trimmed V and J ends, which lost 3 bases and 2 bases, there was a span of 11 bases. The CDR3 is 14 residues long. Germline CDR1 is MDHEN and CDR2 is SYDVKM. The DNA of the CDR3 is TGTGCCAGCAGTTTTGGGGCAGGGACCTACGAGCAGTACTTC. This translates into CASSFGAGTYEQYF.

The chain is built from TRBV7-9 and TRBJ2-2; possibly TRBD1 for D (5 bases). CDR1 and CDR2 (germline): SEHNR, FQNEAQ (reference sequence). The CDR3 has 15 residues. Trimming took 5 bases from V and 1 from J, leaving 11 bases between them. The CDR3 spells CASSNRQLNTGELFF. DNA for the CDR3: TGTGCCAGCAGCAACCGACAGTTGAACACCGGGGAGCTGTTTTTT.

The rearrangement uses TRBV18 and TRBJ2-3, with 8 bases identical to TRBD2. The CDR3 loop spans 15 amino acids. Per germline, CDR1 KGHSH and CDR2 LQKENI. Germline trimming cut 3 bases from V and 3 bases from J; bases unmatched to any gene: 5. CDR3: CASSPVAGSTDTQYF. Here the CDR3 DNA reads TGTGCCAGCTCACCGGTAGCGGGATCAACAGATACGCAGTATTTT.

This chain joins TRBV2 and TRBJ2-5, with a possible D match to TRBD1 (7 bases). The CDR3 length is 11 residues. Trimming cost V 11 bases and J 3 bases, with 10 bases left between them. Looked up from germline, CDR1 is SNHLY and CDR2 is FYNNEI. In DNA form, the CDR3 reads TGTGCCGGAGGGACAGAAGAGACCCAGTACTTC. It codes for CAGGTEETQYF.

The chain is built from TRBV7-3 and TRBJ2-5, with a possible D match to TRBD1 (6 bases). Looked up from germline, CDR1 is SGHTA and CDR2 is FQGTGA. V was clipped by 4 bases and J by 5 bases, with 11 bases between them. CDR3 size: 13 residues. The CDR3 DNA follows: TGTGCCAGCAGCTATAACAGGGAGGAGACCCAGTACTTC. Translation: CASSYNREETQYF.

The chain carries TRBV7-2 and TRBJ2-3; 9 nucleotides align to TRBD2. CDR1 and CDR2 (germline): SGHTA, FQGNSA. The CDR3 sequence is 14 residues long. Germline trimming cut 5 bases from V and 6 bases from J; bases unmatched to any gene: 6. The CDR3 sequence: CASSPRTSVDTQYF. The CDR3 coding sequence is TGTGCCAGCAGCCCACGGACTAGCGTTGATACGCAGTATTTT.

This chain joins TRBV7-2 and TRBJ2-7; 9 nucleotides align to TRBD1. The germline CDR1 and CDR2 sequences are SGHTA and FQGNSA. Trimming took 7 bases from V and 3 from J; bases not matched to a gene: 10. CDR3 length equals 15 residues. This chain's CDR3 is CASILTGGAVYEQYF. DNA for the CDR3: TGTGCCAGCATCCTCACAGGGGGCGCGGTCTACGAGCAGTACTTC.

This chain links TRBV7-2 with TRBJ2-7; D is ambiguous. This CDR3 comprises 16 residues. Germline V gene data show CDR1 as SGHTA and CDR2 as FQGNSA. With 7 bases removed from V and 1 base from J, the gap between germline ends came to 20 bases. CDR3 bases: TGTGCCAGCACCCCAAGGGTGTCGGGCCCTTCCTACGAGCAGTACTTC. Its protein is CASTPRVSGPSYEQYF.

This clone was found many times. CDR3 nucleotides: TGTGCCAGCAGCCAGGGGATATACGAGCAGTACTTC. Residues: CASSQGIYEQYF. The genes are TRBV13 and TRBJ2-7, with a weak D call TRBD1 (6 bases). V lost 5 bases and J lost 4, with 9 bases in between. Germline V gives CDR1 PRHDT, CDR2 FYEKMQ (reference sequence). The CDR3 totals 12 residues.

CDR3 in amino acids: CASSRRARDYGYTF. The DNA for the CDR3 is TGTGCCAGTAGTCGTAGGGCAAGGGACTATGGCTACACCTTC. The chain uses TRBV19 and TRBJ1-2; D call uncertain. Germline V gene lookup returns CDR1 LNHDA and CDR2 SQIVND (reference sequence). The CDR3 has 14 amino acids. Trimming stripped 5 bases from V and 3 bases from J, with 13 bases between.

This chain links TRBV28 with TRBJ1-1; 8 nucleotides match TRBD1. The CDR3 spans 16 residues. Germline trimming cut 3 bases from V and 4 bases from J; bases unmatched to any gene: 10. Germline CDR1 MDHEN, CDR2 SYDVKM. CDR3 nucleotide sequence: TGTGCCAGCAGTTTGCAGGGGGCAGGAATGAGCACTGAAGCTTTCTTT. Translating gives CASSLQGAGMSTEAFF.